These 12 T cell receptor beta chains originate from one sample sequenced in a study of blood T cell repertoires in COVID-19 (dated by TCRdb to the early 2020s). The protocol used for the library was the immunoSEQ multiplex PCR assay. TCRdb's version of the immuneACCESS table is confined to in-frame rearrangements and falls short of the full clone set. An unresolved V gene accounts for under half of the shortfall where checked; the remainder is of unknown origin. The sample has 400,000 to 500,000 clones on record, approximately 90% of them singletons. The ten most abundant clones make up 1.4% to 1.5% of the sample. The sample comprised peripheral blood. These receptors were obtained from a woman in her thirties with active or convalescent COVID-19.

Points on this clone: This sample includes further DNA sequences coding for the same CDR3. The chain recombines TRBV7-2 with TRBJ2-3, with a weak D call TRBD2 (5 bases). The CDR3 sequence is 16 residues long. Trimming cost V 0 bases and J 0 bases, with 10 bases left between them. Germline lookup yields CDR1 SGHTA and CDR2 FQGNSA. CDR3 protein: CASSLAPGGSTDTQYF. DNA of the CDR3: TGTGCCAGCAGCTTAGCCCCTGGAGGTAGCACAGATACGCAGTATTTT. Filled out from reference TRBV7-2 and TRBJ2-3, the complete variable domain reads GAGVSQSPSNKVTEKGKDVELRCDPISGHTALYWYRQSLGQGLEFLIYFQGNSAPDKSGLPSDRFSAERTGGSVSTLTIQRTQQEDSAVYLCASSLAPGGSTDTQYFGPGTRLTVL.

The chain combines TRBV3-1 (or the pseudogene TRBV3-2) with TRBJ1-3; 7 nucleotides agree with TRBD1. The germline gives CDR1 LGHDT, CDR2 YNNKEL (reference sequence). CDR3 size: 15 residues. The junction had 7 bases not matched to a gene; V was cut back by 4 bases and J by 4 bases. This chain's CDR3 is CASSPRGTAGNTIYF. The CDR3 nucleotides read TGTGCCAGCAGCCCCCGGGGGACAGCAGGAAACACCATATATTTT.

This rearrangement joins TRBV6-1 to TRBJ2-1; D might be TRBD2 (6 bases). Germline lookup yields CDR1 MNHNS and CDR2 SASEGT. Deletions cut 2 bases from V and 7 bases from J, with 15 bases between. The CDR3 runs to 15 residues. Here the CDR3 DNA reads TGTGCCAGCAGTGAATCTGGCGGGACTTTAAATGAGCAGTTCTTC. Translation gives CASSESGGTLNEQFF.

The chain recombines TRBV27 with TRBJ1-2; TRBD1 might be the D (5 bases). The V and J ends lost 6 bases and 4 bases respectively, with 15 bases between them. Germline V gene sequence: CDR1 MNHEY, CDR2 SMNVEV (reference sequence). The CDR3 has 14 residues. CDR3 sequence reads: CASSSMTATYGYTF. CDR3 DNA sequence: TGTGCCAGCAGCTCTATGACAGCGACCTATGGCTACACCTTC.

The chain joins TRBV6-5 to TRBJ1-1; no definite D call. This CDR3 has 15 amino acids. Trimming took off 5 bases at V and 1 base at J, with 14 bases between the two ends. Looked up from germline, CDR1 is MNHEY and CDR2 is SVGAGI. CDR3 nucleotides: TGTGCCAGCAGTACACCCCTGGGGAGGAACACTGAAGCTTTCTTT. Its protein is CASSTPLGRNTEAFF.

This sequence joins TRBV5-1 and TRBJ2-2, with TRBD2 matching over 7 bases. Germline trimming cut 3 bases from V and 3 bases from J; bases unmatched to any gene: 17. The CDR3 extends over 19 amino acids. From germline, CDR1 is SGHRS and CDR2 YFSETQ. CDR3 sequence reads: CASSSREGLKPEHTGELFF. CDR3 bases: TGCGCCAGCAGCTCGAGGGAGGGGCTGAAACCGGAGCACACCGGGGAGCTGTTTTTT.

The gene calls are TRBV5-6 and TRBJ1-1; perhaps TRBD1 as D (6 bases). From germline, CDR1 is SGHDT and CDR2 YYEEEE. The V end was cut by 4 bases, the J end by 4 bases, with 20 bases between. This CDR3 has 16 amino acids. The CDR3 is CASSDTGTSLGTEAFF. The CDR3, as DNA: TGTGCCAGCAGCGACACCGGGACATCCTTGGGCACTGAAGCTTTCTTT.

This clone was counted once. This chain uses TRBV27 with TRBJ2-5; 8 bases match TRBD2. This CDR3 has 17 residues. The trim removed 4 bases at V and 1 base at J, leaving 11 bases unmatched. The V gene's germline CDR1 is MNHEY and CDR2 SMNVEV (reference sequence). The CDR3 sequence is CASSYGMASGFQETQYF. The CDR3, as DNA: TGTGCCAGCAGTTATGGTATGGCTAGCGGGTTCCAAGAGACCCAGTACTTC.

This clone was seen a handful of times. The chain's CDR3 is CSVGTFTEAFF. CDR3 nucleotides: TGCAGCGTGGGGACTTTTACTGAAGCTTTCTTT. V is TRBV29-1 and J is TRBJ1-1; D might be TRBD1 (5 bases). From germline, CDR1 is SQVTM and CDR2 ANQGSEA. V shed 6 bases and J shed 5 bases, with 10 bases lying between them. The CDR3 loop spans 11 amino acids.

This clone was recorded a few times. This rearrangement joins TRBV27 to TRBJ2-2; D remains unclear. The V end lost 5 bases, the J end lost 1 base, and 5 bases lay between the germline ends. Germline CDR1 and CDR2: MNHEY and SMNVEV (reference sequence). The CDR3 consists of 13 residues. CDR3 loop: CASSPVNTGELFF. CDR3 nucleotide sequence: TGTGCCAGCAGTCCAGTGAACACCGGGGAGCTGTTTTTT.

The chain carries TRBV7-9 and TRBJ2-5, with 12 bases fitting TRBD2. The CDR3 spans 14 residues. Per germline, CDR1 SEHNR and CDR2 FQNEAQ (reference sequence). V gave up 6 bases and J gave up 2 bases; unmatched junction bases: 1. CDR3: CASRGLAGQETQYF. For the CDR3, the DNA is TGTGCCAGCAGAGGACTAGCGGGGCAAGAGACCCAGTACTTC.

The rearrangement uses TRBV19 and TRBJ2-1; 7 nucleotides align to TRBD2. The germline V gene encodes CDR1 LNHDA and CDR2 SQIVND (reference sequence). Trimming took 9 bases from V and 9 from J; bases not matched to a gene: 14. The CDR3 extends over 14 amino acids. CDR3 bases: TGTGCCAGCGCCCAGGTGGGAGGGCCTATTGAGCAGTTCTTC. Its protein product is CASAQVGGPIEQFF. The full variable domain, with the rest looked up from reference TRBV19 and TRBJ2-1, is DGGITQSPKYLFRKEGQNVTLSCEQNLNHDAMYWYRQDPGQGLRLIYYSQIVNDFQKGDIAEGYSVSREKKESFPLTVTSAQKNPTAFYLCASAQVGGPIEQFFGPGTRLTVL.